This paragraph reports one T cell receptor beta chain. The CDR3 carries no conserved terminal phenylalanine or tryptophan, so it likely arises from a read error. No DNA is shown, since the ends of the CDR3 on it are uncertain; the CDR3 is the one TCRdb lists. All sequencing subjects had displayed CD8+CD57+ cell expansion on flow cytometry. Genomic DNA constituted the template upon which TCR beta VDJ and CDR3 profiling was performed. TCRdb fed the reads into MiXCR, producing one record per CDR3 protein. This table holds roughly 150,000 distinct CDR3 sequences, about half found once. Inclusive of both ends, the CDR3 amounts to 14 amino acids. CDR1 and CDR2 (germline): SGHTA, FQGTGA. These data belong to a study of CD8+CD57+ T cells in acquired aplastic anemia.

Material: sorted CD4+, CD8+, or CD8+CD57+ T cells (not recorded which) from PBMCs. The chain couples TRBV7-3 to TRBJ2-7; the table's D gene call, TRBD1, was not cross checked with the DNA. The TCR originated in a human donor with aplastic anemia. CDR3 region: CASSPEGTGGERYC.